This entry lists 5 T cell receptor beta chains sequenced from one sample in a study of shared clonotypes between healthy human individuals. The assay was immunoSEQ multiplex PCR, and TCRdb's table has in-frame clones only and misses some. The sample contains 2 million to 2.5 million clones, 85% to 95% of which appear only once. The sample comprised naive CD4+ T cells sorted from blood. Subset given: CD45RA+ positively selected. The origin of the receptors is a man aged 18-30 years in good health.

This rearrangement joins TRBV27 to TRBJ2-7; maybe TRBD1 (5 bases). V was cut by 4 bases and J by 4 bases, with 20 bases left in between. This CDR3 is 16 amino acids long. Germline V gives CDR1 MNHEY, CDR2 SMNVEV (reference sequence). The CDR3 DNA is TGTGCCAGCAGTTACCCCGACAGAACGTTTCTTTACGAGCAGTACTTC. As protein: CASSYPDRTFLYEQYF.

This chain joins TRBV5-6 and TRBJ2-3; D call uncertain. Trimming removed 2 bases from V and 0 bases from J, with 13 bases in between. CDR1 and CDR2 (germline): SGHDT, YYEEEE. This CDR3 contains 16 residues. For the CDR3, the DNA is TGTGCCAGCAGCTTCTGGGGAAAAGGTAGCACAGATACGCAGTATTTT. Amino acid sequence: CASSFWGKGSTDTQYF.

This clone occurred a few times. This chain joins TRBV6-6 and TRBJ2-2; tentative D call: TRBD2 (6 bases). With 6 bases removed from V and 5 bases from J, the gap between germline ends came to 10 bases. Germline loops: CDR1 MNHNY, CDR2 SVGAGI (reference sequence). The CDR3 has 13 residues. CDR3 in DNA: TGTGCCAGCAGGGAGGGTTTGACCGGGGAGCTGTTTTTT. It translates to CASREGLTGELFF.

The chain employs TRBV7-8 and TRBJ1-4, with D unresolved. Trimming pared 2 bases from V and 0 bases from J, leaving 13 bases between. Germline V gene lookup returns CDR1 SGHVS and CDR2 FQNEAQ. The CDR3 loop spans 17 amino acids. The CDR3 bases are TGTGCCAGCAGCTTAAGGGTACAGTACCCAACTAATGAAAAACTGTTTTTT. Translated: CASSLRVQYPTNEKLFF. The whole variable domain, filled in from reference TRBV7-8 and TRBJ1-4, reads GAGVSQSPRYKVAKRGQDVALRCDPISGHVSLFWYQQALGQGPEFLTYFQNEAQLDKSGLPSDRFFAERPEGSVSTLKIQRTQQEDSAVYLCASSLRVQYPTNEKLFFGSGTQLSVL.

This clone appeared a single time. The chain recombines TRBV5-1 with TRBJ1-1; 7 bases line up with TRBD1. Germline lookup yields CDR1 SGHRS and CDR2 YFSETQ. The CDR3 is 14 residues long. V lost 4 bases and J lost 2; bases outside the gene matches: 5. The CDR3 DNA reads as TGCGCCAGCAGCATGGGACAGCCTAACACTGAAGCTTTCTTT. It codes for CASSMGQPNTEAFF.